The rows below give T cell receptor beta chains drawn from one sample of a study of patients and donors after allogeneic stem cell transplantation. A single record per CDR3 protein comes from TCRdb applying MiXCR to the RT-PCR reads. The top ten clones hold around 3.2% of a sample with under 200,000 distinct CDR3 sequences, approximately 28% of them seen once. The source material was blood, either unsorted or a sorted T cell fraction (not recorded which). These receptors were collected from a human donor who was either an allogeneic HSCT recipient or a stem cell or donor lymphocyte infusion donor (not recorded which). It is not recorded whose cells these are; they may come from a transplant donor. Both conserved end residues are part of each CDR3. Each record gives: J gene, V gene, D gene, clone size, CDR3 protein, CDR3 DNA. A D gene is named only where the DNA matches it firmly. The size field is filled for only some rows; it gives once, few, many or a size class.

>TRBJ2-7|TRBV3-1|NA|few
CASSQGRLGYEQYF
TGTGCCAGCAGCCAAGGTAGGCTGGGCTACGAGCAGTACTTC
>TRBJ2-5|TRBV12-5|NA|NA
CASGLGRTQYF
TGTGCTAGTGGTTTAGGACGGACCCAGTACTTC
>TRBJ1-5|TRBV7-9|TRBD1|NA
CASGDRGGQPQHF
TGTGCCAGCGGCGACAGGGGTGGTCAGCCCCAGCATTTT
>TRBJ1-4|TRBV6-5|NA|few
CASRFRAPAGEKLFF
TGTGCCAGCAGATTCCGGGCCCCGGCGGGTGAAAAACTGTTTTTT
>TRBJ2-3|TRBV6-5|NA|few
CASRDGTPPADTQYF
TGTGCCAGCAGGGACGGGACTCCGCCGGCAGATACGCAGTATTTT
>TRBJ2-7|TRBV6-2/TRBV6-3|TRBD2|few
CASSYPTSGMGYEQYF
TGTGCCAGCAGTTACCCGACTAGCGGGATGGGCTACGAGCAGTACTTC
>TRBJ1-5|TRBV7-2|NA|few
CASSLIPGFTFGSNQPQHF
TGTGCCAGCAGCTTAATTCCGGGTTTTACGTTTGGAAGCAATCAGCCCCAGCATTTT
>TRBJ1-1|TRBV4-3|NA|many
CASSQEERGGTEAFF
TGCGCCAGCAGCCAAGAAGAAAGGGGTGGGACTGAAGCTTTCTTT
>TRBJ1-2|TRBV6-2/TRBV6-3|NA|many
CASSRPGAFGYTF
TGTGCCAGCAGTCGCCCAGGGGCGTTCGGCTACACCTTC
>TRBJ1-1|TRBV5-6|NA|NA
CASGQQGSFDSEAFF
TGTGCCAGCGGACAACAGGGTTCGTTTGACTCTGAAGCTTTCTTT
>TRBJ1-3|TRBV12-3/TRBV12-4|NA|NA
CASTPGAGNTIYF
TGTGCCAGCACGCCGGGGGCAGGAAACACCATATATTTT
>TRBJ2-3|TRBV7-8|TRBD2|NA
CASSPTSGSMADTQYF
TGTGCCAGCAGCCCGACTAGCGGGAGTATGGCAGATACGCAGTATTTT
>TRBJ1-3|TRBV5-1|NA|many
CASSQDSSGNTIYF
TGCGCCAGCAGCCAGGACAGCTCTGGAAACACCATATATTTT
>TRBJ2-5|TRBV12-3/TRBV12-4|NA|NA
CASSFQVWETQYF
TGTGCCAGCAGTTTTCAGGTTTGGGAGACCCAGTACTTC
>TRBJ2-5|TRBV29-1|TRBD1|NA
CSVAGQEEPQETQYF
TGCAGCGTGGCTGGACAGGAAGAACCCCAAGAGACCCAGTACTTC
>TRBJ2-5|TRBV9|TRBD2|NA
CASSVTSVQETQYF
TGTGCCAGCAGCGTTACTAGCGTGCAAGAGACCCAGTACTTC
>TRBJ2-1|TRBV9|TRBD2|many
CASSVGLAGGPVDEQFF
TGTGCCAGCAGCGTAGGACTAGCGGGAGGGCCTGTGGATGAGCAGTTCTTC
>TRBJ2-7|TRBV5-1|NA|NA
CASSLGRVMIEQYF
TGCGCCAGCAGCTTGGGACGGGTGATGATCGAGCAGTACTTC
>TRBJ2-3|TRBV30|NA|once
CAWSSPLFGNTQYF
TGTGCCTGGAGTTCTCCACTGTTCGGGAATACGCAGTATTTT
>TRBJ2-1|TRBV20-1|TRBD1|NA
CSARDIRQGYNEQFF
TGCAGTGCTAGAGATATTAGACAGGGATACAATGAGCAGTTCTTC
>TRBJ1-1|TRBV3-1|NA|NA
CANSTEAGEAFF
TGTGCCAACAGCACAGAGGCAGGGGAAGCTTTCTTT
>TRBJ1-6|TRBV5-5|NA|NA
CASSYHRQAPLGNSPLHF
TGTGCCAGCAGCTATCACCGACAAGCGCCACTAGGGAATTCACCCCTCCACTTT
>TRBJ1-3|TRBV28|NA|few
CASSIVSGNTIYF
TGTGCCAGCAGCATCGTCTCTGGAAACACCATATATTTT
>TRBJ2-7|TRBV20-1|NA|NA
CSATSSSYEQYF
TGCAGTGCTACGTCGAGCTCCTACGAGCAGTACTTC
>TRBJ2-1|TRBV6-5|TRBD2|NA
CASTVSGPYNEQFF
TGTGCCAGCACCGTTAGCGGGCCCTACAATGAGCAGTTCTTC
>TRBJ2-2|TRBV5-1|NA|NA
CASSLQWAGELFF
TGCGCCAGCAGCTTGCAATGGGCCGGGGAGCTGTTTTTT
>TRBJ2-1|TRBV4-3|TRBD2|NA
CASSQVAGGWGEQFF
TGCGCCAGCAGCCAAGTAGCGGGAGGGTGGGGTGAGCAGTTCTTC
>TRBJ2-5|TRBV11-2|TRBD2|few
CASSHRTSGGETQYF
TGTGCCAGCAGCCATCGGACTAGCGGTGGGGAGACCCAGTACTTC